The 27 T cell receptor beta chains presented below share a single source sample, sequenced in a study of cytotoxic CD8 clonotypes in ibrutinib-treated CLL. Profiled with immunoSEQ multiplex PCR; TCRdb holds only in-frame clones, not every one. Of about 160,000 clones in the sample, about four fifths were seen once. The specimen was PBMCs, collected after 24 months of ibrutinib treatment. The source is a human donor with chronic lymphocytic leukemia.

The V gene is TRBV4-2, the J gene TRBJ2-2; 7 nucleotides agree with TRBD1. With 0 bases clipped from V and 5 bases from J, the junction kept 6 bases outside the gene matches. CDR1 is LGHNA, CDR2 YNFKEQ, per germline. The CDR3 sequence is 16 residues long. The CDR3 nucleotides read TGTGCCAGCAGCCAAGAAGGGGGCGTGAGAACCGGGGAGCTGTTTTTT. Its protein product is CASSQEGGVRTGELFF.

The gene calls are TRBV6-1 and TRBJ1-5; D might be TRBD1 (6 bases). Germline CDR1 MNHNS, CDR2 SASEGT. The V end lost 6 bases, the J end lost 0 bases, and 9 bases lay between the germline ends. The CDR3 consists of 14 residues. The DNA of the CDR3 is TGTGCCAGCAGGCAGGGGTATAGCAATCAGCCCCAGCATTTT. This codes for CASRQGYSNQPQHF.

The DNA of the CDR3 is TGTGCCAGCAGCTTCGGGACAGCTGAAAAACTGTTTTTT. The encoded protein is CASSFGTAEKLFF. J is TRBJ1-4 and V is TRBV7-9; 7 bases match TRBD1. Looked up from germline, CDR1 is SEHNR and CDR2 is FQNEAQ (reference sequence). The V and J ends lost 3 bases and 7 bases, in that order; junction bases with no gene match: 2. The CDR3 consists of 13 residues.

The gene calls are TRBV5-1 and TRBJ2-4, with 9 bases matching TRBD2. CDR1 SGHRS and CDR2 YFSETQ come from the germline V gene. With V trimmed by 4 bases and J by 6 bases, 11 bases remained unmatched. The CDR3 contains 16 residues. CDR3 DNA: TGCGCCAGCAGCAATCGAGGGGCGGGAGGGGGAAACATTCAGTACTTC. The encoded protein is CASSNRGAGGGNIQYF.

J is TRBJ1-1 and V is TRBV6-5; possibly TRBD1 for D (6 bases). Germline V gene sequence: CDR1 MNHEY, CDR2 SVGAGI. The CDR3 covers 15 residues. V was cut by 6 bases and J by 5 bases, with 19 bases left in between. This CDR3 reads CASRTWTDAITEAFF. The CDR3 nucleotides are TGTGCCAGCAGGACCTGGACAGATGCGATTACTGAAGCTTTCTTT.

The chain couples TRBV2 to TRBJ1-5, with unresolved D. The germline gives CDR1 SNHLY, CDR2 FYNNEI. V shed 6 bases and J shed 1 base, with 7 bases lying between them. The CDR3 loop spans 13 amino acids. In DNA, the CDR3 is TGTGCCAGCAGGGTTGAGAGCAATCAGCCCCAGCATTTT. This translates into CASRVESNQPQHF.

The chain couples TRBV5-4 to TRBJ1-2, with TRBD1 as a possible D gene (6 bases). The CDR3 runs to 15 residues. V was trimmed by 4 bases and J by 4 bases, leaving 17 bases between them. Germline V gene data show CDR1 as SGHNT and CDR2 as YYREEE (reference sequence). The CDR3 nucleotides are TGTGCCAGCAGCCGACTAATGGACAGAACCTATGGCTACACCTTC. It specifies CASSRLMDRTYGYTF.

As DNA, the CDR3 is TGTGCCACTCTCCCAGGGGGCGTGAACACTGAAGCTTTCTTT. Translating it yields CATLPGGVNTEAFF. This rearrangement joins TRBV6-5 to TRBJ1-1; TRBD1 matches at 8 bases. Germline values: CDR1 MNHEY, CDR2 SVGAGI. J gave up 0 bases and V 10 bases, and 7 bases lay outside the gene matches. The CDR3 has 14 residues.

The chain is built from TRBV29-1 and TRBJ2-3; D may be TRBD1 (6 bases). Looked up from germline, CDR1 is SQVTM and CDR2 is ANQGSEA. V was cut by 0 bases and J by 3 bases, with 16 bases left in between. This CDR3 comprises 16 residues. CDR3 DNA: TGCAGCGTTGAAGACCCGGGACAATTTAAGACAGATACGCAGTATTTT. Translated, it gives CSVEDPGQFKTDTQYF.

A few counts support this clone. The V gene is TRBV28, the J gene TRBJ1-3; D is unclear. This CDR3 comprises 12 residues. V gave up 6 bases and J gave up 4 bases, with 7 bases separating them. Germline values: CDR1 MDHEN, CDR2 SYDVKM. The CDR3 nucleotides read TGTGCCAGCAGCCAACCGGGAAACACCATATATTTT. Translated, it gives CASSQPGNTIYF.

This clone occurred a few times. The chain couples TRBV13 to TRBJ2-1; tentative D call: TRBD2 (5 bases). The CDR3 sequence is 15 residues long. Germline values: CDR1 PRHDT, CDR2 FYEKMQ (reference sequence). Trimming left V 3 bases short and J 7 bases short, with 16 bases between. CDR3 residues: CASSLRDGERNEQFF. CDR3 nucleotides: TGTGCCAGCAGCTTGCGCGACGGGGAGCGAAATGAGCAGTTCTTC. Full variable domain (remainder filled in from reference TRBV13 and TRBJ2-1): AAGVIQSPRHLIKEKRETATLKCYPIPRHDTVYWYQQGPGQDPQFLISFYEKMQSDKGSIPDRFSAQQFSDYHSELNMSSLELGDSALYFCASSLRDGERNEQFFGPGTRLTVL.

The chain uses TRBV5-1 and TRBJ2-7; 7 bases map to TRBD2. This CDR3 has 15 residues. V gave up 4 bases and J gave up 4 bases; unmatched junction bases: 11. The germline gives CDR1 SGHRS, CDR2 YFSETQ. In DNA, the CDR3 is TGCGCCAGCAGCAAGGATTGGGGCGGGGGTTACGAGCAGTACTTC. Amino acid sequence: CASSKDWGGGYEQYF.

V is TRBV28 and J is TRBJ1-4; no firm D call. This CDR3 region has 13 residues. Trimming took 5 bases from V and 7 from J, leaving 11 bases between them. Germline V gene data show CDR1 as MDHEN and CDR2 as SYDVKM. The CDR3 DNA follows: TGTGCCAGCAGTCCCCCGGTCGGTGAAAAACTGTTTTTT. Encoded protein: CASSPPVGEKLFF.

The genes are TRBV6-6 and TRBJ2-5; D remains unclear. Trimming cost V 6 bases and J 4 bases, with 12 bases left between them. The CDR3 totals 13 residues. The germline V gene encodes CDR1 MNHNY and CDR2 SVGAGI (reference sequence). The CDR3 nucleotides read TGTGCCAGCAGCTTACAAGTTAGAGAGACCCAGTACTTC. Encoded protein: CASSLQVRETQYF.

The gene calls are TRBV2 and TRBJ2-5; a possible D gene is TRBD2 (6 bases). V lost 7 bases to trimming and J lost 1 base, with 19 bases between them. Germline loops: CDR1 SNHLY, CDR2 FYNNEI. This CDR3 spans 16 amino acids. The CDR3: CASKRLGAGSQETQYF. The CDR3 DNA reads TGTGCCAGCAAACGTCTCGGGGCGGGGAGCCAAGAGACCCAGTACTTC.

This clone was observed a single time. This sequence joins TRBV9 and TRBJ2-5, with D perhaps assigned TRBD1 or TRBD2 (5 bases each). Trimming shortened V by 0 bases and J by 5 bases, and 11 bases separated the two germline ends. The germline gives CDR1 SGDLS, CDR2 YYNGEE. CDR3 length: 14 amino acids. The CDR3 bases are TGTGCCAGCAGCGTAGACAGAGGGGTCGAGACCCAGTACTTC. This sequence encodes CASSVDRGVETQYF.

The J gene is TRBJ2-3, the V gene TRBV5-1, with 8 bases aligning to TRBD1. This CDR3 contains 15 residues. Germline V gene data show CDR1 as SGHRS and CDR2 as YFSETQ. The junction had 10 bases not matched to a gene; V was cut back by 7 bases and J by 3 bases. The CDR3 nucleotides are TGCGCCAGCGGGCCCCGGCAGGGGGCAACAGATACGCAGTATTTT. Protein sequence: CASGPRQGATDTQYF. Full variable domain (remainder filled in from reference TRBV5-1 and TRBJ2-3): KAGVTQTPRYLIKTRGQQVTLSCSPISGHRSVSWYQQTPGQGLQFLFEYFSETQRNKGNFPGRFSGRQFSNSRSEMNVSTLELGDSALYLCASGPRQGATDTQYFGPGTRLTVL.

V usage is TRBV5-4 and J usage is TRBJ2-7; 8 bases are shared with TRBD1. The CDR3 spans 14 residues. The V segment lost 3 bases and the J segment 3 bases; nucleotides outside the gene matches: 5. From germline, CDR1 is SGHNT and CDR2 YYREEE (reference sequence). Here the CDR3 reads CASSSGTGLYEQYF. The CDR3 bases are TGTGCCAGCAGCTCCGGGACAGGACTCTACGAGCAGTACTTC.

This chain uses TRBV4-2 with TRBJ2-7, with 9 bases lining up with TRBD2. This CDR3 has 16 residues. Germline V gene data show CDR1 as LGHNA and CDR2 as YNFKEQ. The junction had 10 bases not matched to a gene; V was cut back by 1 base and J by 6 bases. The CDR3 here is CASSQVGGPAGGEQYF. DNA for the CDR3: TGTGCCAGCAGCCAAGTGGGTGGGCCAGCGGGAGGCGAGCAGTACTTC.

V gene TRBV7-9 combines with J gene TRBJ1-1, with TRBD1 as a possible D gene (6 bases). Trimming took off 6 bases at V and 12 bases at J, with 17 bases between the two ends. CDR1 SEHNR and CDR2 FQNEAQ come from the germline V gene (reference sequence). The CDR3 totals 12 residues. The DNA for the CDR3 is TGTGCCAGCAGTCCGACAACAGGGTGGACTTTCTTT. Encoded protein: CASSPTTGWTFF.

This chain joins TRBV7-9 and TRBJ2-1, with 7 bases that match TRBD2. The CDR3 spans 15 residues. Germline V gene sequence: CDR1 SEHNR, CDR2 FQNEAQ (reference sequence). Trimming took 5 bases from V and 4 from J; bases not matched to a gene: 8. The CDR3 protein is CASSQAASGYNEQFF. CDR3 coding DNA: TGTGCCAGCAGCCAGGCAGCTAGCGGTTACAATGAGCAGTTCTTC. Full variable domain (missing parts from reference TRBV7-9 and TRBJ2-1): DTGVSQNPRHKITKRGQNVTFRCDPISEHNRLYWYRQTLGQGPEFLTYFQNEAQLEKSRLLSDRFSAERPKGSFSTLEIQRTEQGDSAMYLCASSQAASGYNEQFFGPGTRLTVL.

This clone appeared once. The chain joins TRBV6-5 to TRBJ2-7, with a possible D match to TRBD1 (5 bases). Trimming removed 6 bases from V and 6 bases from J, with 12 bases in between. Per the germline V gene, CDR1 is MNHEY and CDR2 is SVGAGI. The CDR3 runs 12 residues. Written as DNA, the CDR3 is TGTGCCAGCAGAGGCCGACAGATCGAGCAGTACTTC. As protein: CASRGRQIEQYF.

The genes are TRBV7-9 and TRBJ2-3; 9 bases fit TRBD1. The CDR3 contains 16 residues. The germline CDR1 and CDR2 sequences are SEHNR and FQNEAQ (reference sequence). Trimming at V came to 8 bases and at J to 3 bases, leaving 12 bases not matched to a gene. The CDR3 is CASVKTGGYYTDTQYF. The DNA of the CDR3 is TGTGCCAGCGTCAAGACAGGGGGTTATTATACAGATACGCAGTATTTT. The entire variable domain, with the rest obtained from reference TRBV7-9 and TRBJ2-3, is as follows: DTGVSQNPRHKITKRGQNVTFRCDPISEHNRLYWYRQTLGQGPEFLTYFQNEAQLEKSRLLSDRFSAERPKGSFSTLEIQRTEQGDSAMYLCASVKTGGYYTDTQYFGPGTRLTVL.

This chain uses TRBV6-6 with TRBJ2-7; 8 bases are shared with TRBD2. This CDR3 is 16 amino acids long. CDR1 is MNHNY and CDR2 is SVGAGI in the germline V gene (reference sequence). V lost 9 bases, J lost 3 bases, and 16 bases stayed unmatched. The CDR3, as DNA: TGTGCCAGTTCTCCCCAAAGCGGGAGCTTTTTCTACGAGCAGTACTTC. This encodes CASSPQSGSFFYEQYF.

This clone came up a few times. This sequence joins TRBV5-1 and TRBJ1-2; D not resolved. CDR1 is SGHRS and CDR2 is YFSETQ in the germline V gene. The CDR3 has 14 residues. The V gene lost 4 bases and the J gene lost 1 base, with 11 bases spanning the gap. CDR3 bases: TGCGCCAGCAGCCCTGGACTCTTTAACTATGGCTACACCTTC. Residues: CASSPGLFNYGYTF.

The chain carries TRBV27 and TRBJ1-1; D may be TRBD1 (6 bases). The CDR3 is 13 residues long. Germline-derived CDR1 and CDR2 are MNHEY and SMNVEV (reference sequence). Trimming took 6 bases from V and 9 from J, leaving 17 bases between them. The CDR3 nucleotides read TGTGCCAGCAGCCGTGGGACATTTACAAAAGCTTTCTTT. Translating it yields CASSRGTFTKAFF.

DNA for the CDR3: TGTGCCAGCAGCGTCCGAGGACTAGCGGGGGGGCTTGATGAGCAGTTCTTC. Amino acid sequence: CASSVRGLAGGLDEQFF. This chain joins TRBV9 and TRBJ2-1; the match to TRBD2 covers 15 bases. V dropped 2 bases and J dropped 8; count of bases not matched to a gene: 8. Germline assignment: CDR1 SGDLS and CDR2 YYNGEE. The CDR3 is made up of 17 amino acids.